A selection of T cell receptor beta chains follows, all from one sample in a study of blood T cell repertoires in COVID-19. Assay: immunoSEQ multiplex PCR; the TCRdb copy retains only in-frame clones and omits some. This sample has around 58,000 clones; 80% to 90% occur once, and the top ten carry 3% to 4.5%. Input material: PBMCs or T cells enriched from blood (not recorded which). These TCRs come from a woman between 35 and 50 years old with acute COVID-19. The CDR3 runs from the conserved cysteine through the conserved F or W. Fields, in order: clone size, J gene, V gene, D gene, CDR3 protein, CDR3 DNA. The D gene is left open where the match is weak. Where a row states a size, it is once, few, many or the class of an expanded clone; other rows omit it.

clone size: NA; J gene: TRBJ1-2; V gene: TRBV7-2; D gene: TRBD1; CDR3 protein: CASSPRDRGISYGYTF; CDR3 DNA: TGTGCCAGCAGCCCGCGGGACAGGGGAATTTCCTATGGCTACACCTTC
clone size: NA; J gene: TRBJ1-1; V gene: TRBV5-1; D gene: NA; CDR3 protein: CASSTGYTEAFF; CDR3 DNA: TGCGCCAGCAGCACGGGGTACACTGAAGCTTTCTTT
clone size: NA; J gene: TRBJ1-1; V gene: TRBV7-6; D gene: TRBD1; CDR3 protein: CASSSYTGAALEAFF; CDR3 DNA: TGTGCCAGCAGCTCTTATACAGGGGCCGCTTTGGAAGCTTTCTTT
clone size: NA; J gene: TRBJ1-1; V gene: TRBV7-8; D gene: TRBD1; CDR3 protein: CASSLRDSGALNTEAFF; CDR3 DNA: TGTGCCAGCAGCCTCCGGGACAGTGGTGCCCTAAACACTGAAGCTTTCTTT
clone size: NA; J gene: TRBJ1-1; V gene: TRBV7-6; D gene: TRBD1; CDR3 protein: CASMMGQGAAEAFF; CDR3 DNA: TGTGCCAGCATGATGGGGCAGGGGGCTGCTGAAGCTTTCTTT
clone size: few; J gene: TRBJ1-1; V gene: TRBV18; D gene: NA; CDR3 protein: CASSPTGMTPTEAFF; CDR3 DNA: TGTGCCAGCTCACCCACGGGAATGACACCCACTGAAGCTTTCTTT
clone size: NA; J gene: TRBJ1-5; V gene: TRBV4-1; D gene: TRBD1; CDR3 protein: CASSQVTGEDQPQHF; CDR3 DNA: TGCGCCAGCAGCCAAGTAACAGGGGAGGATCAGCCCCAGCATTTT
clone size: NA; J gene: TRBJ2-1; V gene: TRBV4-1; D gene: TRBD1; CDR3 protein: CASSYPGTGSVNEQFF; CDR3 DNA: TGCGCCAGCAGCTATCCCGGGACAGGGAGTGTCAATGAGCAGTTCTTC
clone size: NA; J gene: TRBJ1-1; V gene: TRBV3-1/TRBV3-2; D gene: NA; CDR3 protein: CASSQDPTGVNTEAFF; CDR3 DNA: TGTGCCAGCAGCCAAGATCCGACGGGGGTGAACACTGAAGCTTTCTTT
clone size: NA; J gene: TRBJ2-2; V gene: TRBV6-1; D gene: NA; CDR3 protein: CASSDEGWGSGELFF; CDR3 DNA: TGTGCCAGCAGTGATGAGGGTTGGGGATCCGGGGAGCTGTTTTTT
clone size: NA; J gene: TRBJ2-7; V gene: TRBV28; D gene: TRBD2; CDR3 protein: CASSDSGLAGWSYEQYF; CDR3 DNA: TGTGCCAGCAGTGATTCTGGACTAGCGGGTTGGTCCTACGAGCAGTACTTC
clone size: few; J gene: TRBJ1-2; V gene: TRBV14; D gene: TRBD1; CDR3 protein: CASSQDLRGRGYGYTF; CDR3 DNA: TGTGCCAGCAGCCAAGATCTAAGGGGGCGAGGCTATGGCTACACCTTC
clone size: many; J gene: TRBJ1-2; V gene: TRBV19; D gene: NA; CDR3 protein: CASSTSRQADYGYTF; CDR3 DNA: TGTGCCAGTAGTACGTCCAGACAGGCAGACTATGGCTACACCTTC
clone size: NA; J gene: TRBJ1-1; V gene: TRBV28; D gene: TRBD1; CDR3 protein: CASKRTGPGTEAFF; CDR3 DNA: TGTGCCAGCAAGCGGACAGGGCCGGGGACTGAAGCTTTCTTT
clone size: once; J gene: TRBJ1-3; V gene: TRBV28; D gene: NA; CDR3 protein: CASSSGQTVSGNTIYF; CDR3 DNA: TGTGCCAGCAGTTCAGGGCAGACAGTCTCTGGAAACACCATATATTTT
clone size: NA; J gene: TRBJ2-3; V gene: TRBV5-1; D gene: NA; CDR3 protein: CASSLGASGPTVDTQYF; CDR3 DNA: TGCGCCAGCAGCTTGGGCGCCTCAGGGCCGACCGTAGATACGCAGTATTTT
clone size: NA; J gene: TRBJ2-7; V gene: TRBV7-2; D gene: NA; CDR3 protein: CASSPSAWTVPTYEQYF; CDR3 DNA: TGTGCCAGCAGCCCCAGCGCCTGGACAGTTCCGACCTACGAGCAGTACTTC
clone size: NA; J gene: TRBJ2-5; V gene: TRBV25-1; D gene: TRBD2; CDR3 protein: CASRRNSGTPQETQYF; CDR3 DNA: TGTGCCAGCAGGAGGAATAGCGGGACACCCCAAGAGACCCAGTACTTC
clone size: NA; J gene: TRBJ2-7; V gene: TRBV7-9; D gene: TRBD2; CDR3 protein: CASSWTSGMSYEQYF; CDR3 DNA: TGTGCCAGCAGCTGGACTAGCGGGATGTCCTACGAGCAGTACTTC
clone size: once; J gene: TRBJ2-7; V gene: TRBV27; D gene: TRBD2; CDR3 protein: CASSPGTSGWYEQYF; CDR3 DNA: TGTGCCAGCAGTCCAGGGACTAGCGGTTGGTACGAGCAGTACTTC
clone size: large; J gene: TRBJ2-3; V gene: TRBV7-8; D gene: TRBD2; CDR3 protein: CASSPAGTRNRDTQYF; CDR3 DNA: TGTGCCAGCAGCCCCGCCGGGACTAGAAACCGAGATACGCAGTATTTT
clone size: NA; J gene: TRBJ2-2; V gene: TRBV2; D gene: TRBD2; CDR3 protein: CASLAGGEITGELFF; CDR3 DNA: TGTGCCAGTCTAGCGGGGGGCGAGATCACCGGGGAGCTGTTTTTT
clone size: NA; J gene: TRBJ2-5; V gene: TRBV13; D gene: TRBD2; CDR3 protein: CASSFSGGAAETQYF; CDR3 DNA: TGTGCCAGCAGCTTCAGCGGGGGGGCCGCAGAGACCCAGTACTTC
clone size: NA; J gene: TRBJ2-5; V gene: TRBV10-2; D gene: TRBD2; CDR3 protein: CASSRNERGPQETQYF; CDR3 DNA: TGCGCCAGCAGTAGGAACGAGCGGGGGCCCCAAGAGACCCAGTACTTC
clone size: NA; J gene: TRBJ2-1; V gene: TRBV6-5; D gene: NA; CDR3 protein: CASTRGYNEQFF; CDR3 DNA: TGTGCCAGCACCCGGGGCTACAATGAGCAGTTCTTC
clone size: NA; J gene: TRBJ1-3; V gene: TRBV7-8; D gene: TRBD1; CDR3 protein: CASSEASGGFGNTIYF; CDR3 DNA: TGTGCCAGCAGCGAAGCTTCAGGGGGATTCGGAAACACCATATATTTT
clone size: NA; J gene: TRBJ2-3; V gene: TRBV7-2; D gene: NA; CDR3 protein: CASSVVGHTQYF; CDR3 DNA: TGTGCCAGCAGCGTGGTGGGGCATACGCAGTATTTT
clone size: few; J gene: TRBJ2-2; V gene: TRBV15; D gene: TRBD2; CDR3 protein: CATRTGRTSGSAGELFF; CDR3 DNA: TGTGCCACCAGGACAGGCAGGACTAGCGGGAGCGCCGGGGAGCTGTTTTTT
clone size: NA; J gene: TRBJ2-1; V gene: TRBV27; D gene: NA; CDR3 protein: CASRAWRATYNEQFF; CDR3 DNA: TGTGCCAGCAGGGCATGGAGGGCGACCTACAATGAGCAGTTCTTC
clone size: NA; J gene: TRBJ1-2; V gene: TRBV11-2; D gene: NA; CDR3 protein: CASSLEGRGYTF; CDR3 DNA: TGTGCCAGCAGCTTAGAGGGCAGAGGCTACACCTTC
clone size: NA; J gene: TRBJ1-2; V gene: TRBV5-1; D gene: TRBD1; CDR3 protein: CASSPGGDYGYTF; CDR3 DNA: TGCGCCAGCAGCCCAGGGGGAGACTATGGCTACACCTTC